This passage covers 19 T cell receptor beta chains from one sample sequenced in a study of CD8+ T cells in alopecia areata listed by TCRdb under 2018. Sample treatment or condition, as interpreted from the label and publication: oral pan-JAK inhibitor, 5-10 mg twice daily. To prepare the library, the immunoSEQ multiplex PCR assay was applied. To provide template for TCR sequencing, every sample had RNA extracted and reverse transcribed into cDNA. This is the immuneACCESS table as TCRdb keeps it, with only in-frame sequences that have V and J called. A part of the clones is gone; compared with another copy, unresolved V genes explain less than half, and the rest is unexplained. The sample table records approximately 180,000 clones; 58% of these occur just once. The biggest ten clones account for 16% of the sample. This specimen was CD4+ T cells sorted from blood, taken at approximately week 60, from a patient treated with tofacitinib. These TCRs come from a human donor with alopecia areata.

The genes are TRBV30 and TRBJ2-1; 10 bases match TRBD2. Germline values: CDR1 GTSNPN, CDR2 SVGIG (reference sequence). The V and J ends lost 5 bases and 0 bases, in that order; junction bases with no gene match: 7. This CDR3 comprises 16 residues. DNA of the CDR3: TGTGCCTGGGAAGTAAAGCGGGGGGGCTCCTACAATGAGCAGTTCTTC. This gives the protein CAWEVKRGGSYNEQFF.

The chain recombines TRBV29-1 with TRBJ2-3; TRBD2 matches at 8 bases. The length of the CDR3 is 14 residues. The germline gives CDR1 SQVTM, CDR2 ANQGSEA. V lost 6 bases to trimming and J lost 1 base; unmatched junction nucleotides: 6. CDR3 nucleotide sequence: TGCAGCGTGAGGGTTAGCGGGGGCACAGATACGCAGTATTTT. Protein product: CSVRVSGGTDTQYF.

About this clone itself: The same CDR3 also results from other DNA sequences found in this sample. The chain carries TRBV29-1 and TRBJ2-3, with TRBD2 matching 8 bases. The CDR3 runs to 14 residues. Germline CDR1 and CDR2: SQVTM and ANQGSEA. V lost 3 bases to trimming and J lost 1 base; unmatched junction nucleotides: 3. The CDR3 sequence: CSVDGLAGTDTQYF. DNA of the CDR3: TGCAGCGTTGACGGACTAGCAGGCACAGATACGCAGTATTTT.

V usage is TRBV12-5 and J usage is TRBJ2-7, with D tentatively TRBD1 (6 bases). Germline V gene data show CDR1 as LGHNT and CDR2 as FRNRAP. The CDR3 consists of 15 residues. Trimming removed 2 bases at V and 0 bases at J, with 11 bases between. CDR3 bases: TGTGCTAGTGGTTTGTGGGACATAACCTCCTACGAGCAGTACTTC. Its translation is CASGLWDITSYEQYF.

This chain joins TRBV30 and TRBJ1-2, with D perhaps matching TRBD1 (6 bases). The CDR3 loop spans 13 amino acids. V lost 2 bases to trimming and J lost 6 bases, with 13 bases between them. Germline CDR1 and CDR2: GTSNPN and SVGIG (reference sequence). CDR3 in amino acids: CAWSTLSGDGYTF. The CDR3 bases are TGTGCCTGGAGTACATTATCAGGGGATGGCTACACCTTC.

The CDR3 region is CAWSRVRGPSPLHF. The CDR3 nucleotides read TGTGCCTGGAGTAGGGTCAGGGGGCCATCACCCCTCCACTTT. V is TRBV30 and J is TRBJ1-6, with 8 bases lining up with TRBD1. Trimming took 2 bases from V and 10 from J; bases not matched to a gene: 7. The CDR3 is 14 amino acids. In germline, CDR1 is GTSNPN, CDR2 SVGIG (reference sequence).

The chain employs TRBV30 and TRBJ2-3, with no clear D. V lost 0 bases and J 2 bases, leaving 9 bases between the germline ends. Germline V gene lookup returns CDR1 GTSNPN and CDR2 SVGIG (reference sequence). The CDR3 covers 14 residues. In nucleotides, the CDR3 is TGTGCCTGGAGTGTACCTGGGATCACAGATACGCAGTATTTT. As protein: CAWSVPGITDTQYF. Full variable domain (rest looked up from reference TRBV30 and TRBJ2-3): SQTIHQWPATLVQPVGSPLSLECTVEGTSNPNLYWYRQAAGRGLQLLFYSVGIGQISSEVPQNLSASRPQDRQFILSSKKLLLSDSGFYLCAWSVPGITDTQYFGPGTRLTVL.

V and J are TRBV6-6 and TRBJ2-5; D is unresolved. Germline V gives CDR1 MNHNY, CDR2 SVGAGI (reference sequence). The CDR3 contains 12 residues. Trimming stripped 4 bases from V and 4 bases from J, with 7 bases between. This chain's CDR3 is CASSSLLETQYF. As DNA, the CDR3 is TGTGCCAGCAGTTCCCTTCTAGAGACCCAGTACTTC.

The chain links TRBV7-3 to TRBJ1-2, with D maybe TRBD1 (5 bases). CDR3 size: 18 residues. The germline CDR1 and CDR2 sequences are SGHTA and FQGTGA. V lost 4 bases and J lost 0, with 21 bases in between. The CDR3 sequence: CASSSNGVGTVANYGYTF. The DNA of the CDR3 is TGTGCCAGCAGCTCCAATGGTGTCGGGACGGTAGCTAACTATGGCTACACCTTC.

This chain connects TRBV6-5 to TRBJ2-1, with 8 bases lining up with TRBD2. V was clipped by 5 bases and J by 8 bases; unmatched bases: 8. This CDR3 is built from 14 residues. Looked up from germline, CDR1 is MNHEY and CDR2 is SVGAGI. Here the CDR3 reads CASSGGGIWDEQFF. The DNA for the CDR3 is TGTGCCAGCAGTGGCGGGGGGATATGGGATGAGCAGTTCTTC.

This clone has a count of ten or more. The gene calls are TRBV29-1 and TRBJ1-3; D is uncertain. This CDR3 is 13 amino acids long. Trimming pared 6 bases from V and 4 bases from J, leaving 13 bases between. Per germline, CDR1 SQVTM and CDR2 ANQGSEA. The CDR3 nucleotides are TGCAGCGTCGCGAGGTTATCCGGAAACACCATATATTTT. Translated, it gives CSVARLSGNTIYF.

The rearrangement joins TRBV30 to TRBJ2-7; D is perhaps TRBD1 or TRBD2 (5 bases each). The CDR3 totals 12 residues. Germline V lookup: CDR1 GTSNPN, CDR2 SVGIG (reference sequence). V dropped 2 bases and J dropped 8 bases, with 13 bases sitting between them. The CDR3 nucleotides read TGTGCCTGGAGTCATCAGGGCGGGCAGCAGTACTTC. It translates to CAWSHQGGQQYF.

The V call is TRBV6-1, the J call TRBJ2-7, with D perhaps matching TRBD2 (5 bases). The germline CDR1 and CDR2 sequences are MNHNS and SASEGT. The CDR3 extends over 15 amino acids. V lost 6 bases and J lost 3, with 18 bases in between. The CDR3 is CASRSQWTGNYEQYF. The CDR3, as DNA: TGTGCCAGCAGATCACAGTGGACGGGGAACTACGAGCAGTACTTC.

The gene calls are TRBV5-4 and TRBJ1-5, with unresolved D. There are 14 residues in the CDR3. Trimming cost V 0 bases and J 6 bases, with 10 bases left between them. CDR1 SGHNT and CDR2 YYREEE come from the germline V gene (reference sequence). The CDR3 nucleotides read TGTGCCAGCAGCTTGGCTGGGGTCGGTCAGCCCCAGCATTTT. Its protein is CASSLAGVGQPQHF.

In its sample, this clone was seen a few times. The chain links TRBV2 to TRBJ1-2, with 7 bases identical to TRBD1. Germline V gene sequence: CDR1 SNHLY, CDR2 FYNNEI. V lost 1 base and J lost 7; bases outside the gene matches: 9. The CDR3 spans 15 residues. DNA of the CDR3: TGTGCCAGCAGTGAAGTGGCAGGGGGATTAAGTGGCTACACCTTC. Its protein is CASSEVAGGLSGYTF.

The V and J genes are TRBV6-1 and TRBJ1-1; TRBD1 agrees at 10 bases. The CDR3 has 16 residues. Per the germline V gene, CDR1 is MNHNS and CDR2 is SASEGT. V trimming: 3 bases; J trimming: 4 bases; junction bases outside the gene matches: 8. This chain's CDR3 is CASSDLTGGRGTEAFF. Written as DNA, the CDR3 is TGTGCCAGCAGTGACTTGACAGGGGGCCGAGGCACTGAAGCTTTCTTT.

This chain joins TRBV30 and TRBJ2-5, with a weak D call TRBD2 (5 bases). Germline CDR1 is GTSNPN and CDR2 is SVGIG (reference sequence). The CDR3 totals 14 residues. V was pared by 0 bases and J by 5 bases, with 13 bases between. CDR3 nucleotide sequence: TGTGCCTGGAGTGTACTGGTACTAGAGGAGACCCAGTACTTC. This translates into CAWSVLVLEETQYF. The full variable domain, its missing parts supplied by reference TRBV30 and TRBJ2-5, is SQTIHQWPATLVQPVGSPLSLECTVEGTSNPNLYWYRQAAGRGLQLLFYSVGIGQISSEVPQNLSASRPQDRQFILSSKKLLLSDSGFYLCAWSVLVLEETQYFGPGTRLLVL.

The CDR3 reads CAWSRVRLSYEQYF. The CDR3, as DNA: TGTGCCTGGAGTAGGGTTCGCCTCTCCTACGAGCAGTACTTC. The rearrangement links TRBV30 to TRBJ2-7; no definite D call. The CDR3 sequence is 14 residues long. The germline V gene has CDR1 GTSNPN and CDR2 SVGIG (reference sequence). With 2 bases removed from V and 0 bases from J, the gap between germline ends came to 11 bases.

The chain recombines TRBV30 with TRBJ1-1; TRBD1 might be the D (6 bases). Deletions cut 0 bases from V and 4 bases from J, with 15 bases between. The CDR3 sequence is 15 residues long. Germline loops: CDR1 GTSNPN, CDR2 SVGIG (reference sequence). The CDR3 loop reads CAWSVAGAWVTEAFF. In DNA, the CDR3 is TGTGCCTGGAGTGTAGCGGGGGCGTGGGTCACTGAAGCTTTCTTT.